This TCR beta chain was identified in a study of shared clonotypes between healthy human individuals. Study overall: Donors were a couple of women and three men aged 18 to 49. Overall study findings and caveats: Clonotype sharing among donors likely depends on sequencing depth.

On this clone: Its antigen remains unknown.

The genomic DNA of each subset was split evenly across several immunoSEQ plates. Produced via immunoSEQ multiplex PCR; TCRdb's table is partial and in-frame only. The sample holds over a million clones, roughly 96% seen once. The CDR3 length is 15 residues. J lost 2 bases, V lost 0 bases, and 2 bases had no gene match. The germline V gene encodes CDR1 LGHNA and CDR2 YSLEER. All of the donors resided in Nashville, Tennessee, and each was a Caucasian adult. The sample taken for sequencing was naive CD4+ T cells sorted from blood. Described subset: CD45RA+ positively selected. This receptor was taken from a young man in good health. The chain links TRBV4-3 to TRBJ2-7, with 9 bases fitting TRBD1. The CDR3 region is CASSQEGQGTYEQYF. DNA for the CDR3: TGCGCCAGCAGCCAAGAAGGACAGGGGACCTACGAGCAGTACTTC.